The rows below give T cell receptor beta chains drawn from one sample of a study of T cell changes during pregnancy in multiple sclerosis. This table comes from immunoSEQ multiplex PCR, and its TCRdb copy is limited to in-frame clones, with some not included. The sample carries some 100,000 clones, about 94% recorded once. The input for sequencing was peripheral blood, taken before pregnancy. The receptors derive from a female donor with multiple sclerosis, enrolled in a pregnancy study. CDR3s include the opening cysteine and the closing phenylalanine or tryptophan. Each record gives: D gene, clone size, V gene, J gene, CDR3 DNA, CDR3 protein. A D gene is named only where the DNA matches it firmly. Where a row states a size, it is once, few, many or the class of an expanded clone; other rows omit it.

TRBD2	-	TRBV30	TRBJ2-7	TGTGCCTGGAGTGGTAGCGGGAGGCCCGTAGCTTACGAGCAGTACTTC	CAWSGSGRPVAYEQYF
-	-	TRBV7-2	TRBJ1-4	TGTGCCAGCAGCTTAGACAGGCTTGAAAAACTGTTTTTT	CASSLDRLEKLFF
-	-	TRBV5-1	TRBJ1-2	TGCGCCAGCAGCCCAGTTGGGGGGGGAAGCTATGGCTACACCTTC	CASSPVGGGSYGYTF
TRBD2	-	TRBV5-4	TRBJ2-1	TGTGCCAGCCCTTCACTAGCGGGAGGGAATGAGCAGTTCTTC	CASPSLAGGNEQFF
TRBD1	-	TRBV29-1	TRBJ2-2	TGCAGCGTTGGACGGACAGGGCGGACCACCGGGGAGCTGTTTTTT	CSVGRTGRTTGELFF
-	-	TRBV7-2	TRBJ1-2	TGTGCCAGCAGCTTAGTCCCGGGATACTACACCTTC	CASSLVPGYYTF
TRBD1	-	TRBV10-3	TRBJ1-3	TGTGCCACCCGGACAGGGTCGGGGGACACCATATATTTT	CATRTGSGDTIYF
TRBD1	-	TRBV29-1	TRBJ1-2	TGCAGCGCCCTCGTCCCGGGACAGGGACTCTATGGCTACACCTTC	CSALVPGQGLYGYTF
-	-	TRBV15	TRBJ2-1	TGTGCCACCAGCAGAAACTCCTTAGCGAGTTCCTACAATGAGCAGTTCTTC	CATSRNSLASSYNEQFF
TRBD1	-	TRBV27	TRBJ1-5	TGTGCCAGCAGTTCTCAGGGGGCGCCCGCTCAGCCCCAGCATTTT	CASSSQGAPAQPQHF
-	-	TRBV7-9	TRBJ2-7	TGTGCCAGCAGCCCCAAACTTGCGACTGGTTCCTACGAGCAGTACTTC	CASSPKLATGSYEQYF
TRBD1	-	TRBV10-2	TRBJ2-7	TGCGCCAGCAGTGGACAGGGTAGCTCCTACGAGCAGTACTTC	CASSGQGSSYEQYF
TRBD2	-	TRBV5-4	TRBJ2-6	TGTGCCAGCAGGGGCGGGGGGTCCGGGGCCAACGTCCTGACTTTC	CASRGGGSGANVLTF
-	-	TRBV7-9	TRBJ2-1	TGTGCCAGCGAGCGAATGTCAGCAATATTTACCTACAATGAGCAGTTCTTC	CASERMSAIFTYNEQFF
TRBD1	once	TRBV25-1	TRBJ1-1	TGTGCCAGCAGTCAGACAGGGAGGACCACTGAAGCTTTCTTT	CASSQTGRTTEAFF
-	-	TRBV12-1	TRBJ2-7	TGTGCCAGCAGCTTTCCCCCGGAGGTGGCCTCCTACGAGCAGTACTTC	CASSFPPEVASYEQYF
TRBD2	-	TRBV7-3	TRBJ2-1	TGTGCCAGCAGCTTAGTTGCTAGCGGGAGCTGGGATGAGCAGTTCTTC	CASSLVASGSWDEQFF
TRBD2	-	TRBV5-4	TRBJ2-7	TGTGCCAGCAGCCCCGGGACTAGCGGGTTCCACTACGAGCAGTACTTC	CASSPGTSGFHYEQYF
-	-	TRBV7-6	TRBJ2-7	TGTGCCAGCAGCTTAGAAACAGGTCTGAGGGAGCAGTACTTC	CASSLETGLREQYF
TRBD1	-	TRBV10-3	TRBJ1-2	TGTGCCATCCTTGGACAGGGCCAGGATGGCTACACCTTC	CAILGQGQDGYTF
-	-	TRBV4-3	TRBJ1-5	TGCGCCAGCAGCCAAGAAACAGGGTTCAATCAGCCCCAGCATTTT	CASSQETGFNQPQHF
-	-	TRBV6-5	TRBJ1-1	TGTGCCAGCAGTTACTCGCCGGTAACGGCGGGGACTGAAGCTTTCTTT	CASSYSPVTAGTEAFF
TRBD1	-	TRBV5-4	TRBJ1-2	TGTGCCAGCAGCCCAGGGACAGCCACCTTGAACTATGGCTACACCTTC	CASSPGTATLNYGYTF
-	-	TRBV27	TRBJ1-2	TGTGCCAGCAGTCCACAGACATCCTTCTATGGCTACACCTTC	CASSPQTSFYGYTF